This T cell receptor beta chain was documented in a study of T cells in tuberculosis. About the research overall: This South African cohort compared adolescents with or without latent tuberculosis against adults with active tuberculosis. Points from the study as a whole: The TCR-beta difference was not significant; alpha differences partly reflected length. Active tuberculosis TCR-alpha repertoires lay closer to GMM-specific TCRs than IGRA-negative controls, suggesting clonal expansion.

Libraries were prepared by immunoSEQ multiplex PCR; TCRdb keeps only in-frame clonotypes and omits some of them. The sample shows more than 30,000 clones, almost 95% of them seen only once. Concerning this clone: Its antigen is undetermined.

Each clinical donor contributed on average roughly 100,000 T cells from unsorted cryopreserved PBMC. This CDR3 is built from 12 residues. From germline, CDR1 is WNHNN and CDR2 SYGVQD (reference sequence). V lost 3 bases to trimming and J lost 12 bases, with 12 bases between them. This receptor was identified in a donor aged 10-29 years with latent tuberculosis or without tuberculosis infection. Some clones in this sample may be carry-over from other donors' samples. The sample consisted of PBMCs. V is TRBV10-1 and J is TRBJ2-1; D perhaps matches TRBD2 (5 bases). CDR3 protein: CASSEEGKGQFF. The CDR3 DNA follows: TGCGCCAGCAGTGAAGAGGGTAAAGGGCAGTTCTTC.